The 24 T cell receptor beta chains below all came from one sample that was sequenced in a study of patients and donors after allogeneic stem cell transplantation. MiXCR was run by TCRdb on the RT-PCR reads, yielding one entry per CDR3 protein. The sample lists about 960,000 distinct CDR3 sequences, 15% to 20% occurring once. The source material was blood, either unsorted or a sorted T cell fraction (not recorded which). Receptor source: a human donor who was either an allogeneic HSCT recipient or a stem cell or donor lymphocyte infusion donor (not recorded which). It is not recorded whose cells these are; they may come from a transplant donor.

The gene calls are TRBV29-1 and TRBJ1-1, with D maybe TRBD1 (5 bases). This CDR3 contains 15 residues. Germline V lookup: CDR1 SQVTM, CDR2 ANQGSEA. Deletions cut 7 bases from V and 2 bases from J, with 20 bases between. The DNA for the CDR3 is TGCAGCGCCCGAAGGCCGGGACGGAAAAACACTGAAGCTTTCTTT. Protein: CSARRPGRKNTEAFF. Complete variable domain (other parts from reference TRBV29-1 and TRBJ1-1): SAVISQKPSRDICQRGTSLTIQCQVDSQVTMMFWYRQQPGQSLTLIATANQGSEATYESGFVIDKFPISRPNLTFSTLTVSNMSPEDSSIYLCSARRPGRKNTEAFFGQGTRLTVV.

This clonotype appeared a few times. The chain joins TRBV20-1 to TRBJ1-6; D gene uncertain. The CDR3 runs 15 residues. CDR1 is DFQATT and CDR2 is SNEGSKA in the germline V gene (reference sequence). Trimming took 0 bases from V and 8 from J, leaving 14 bases between them. CDR3 region: CSARDRQVSDSPLHF. CDR3 DNA sequence: TGCAGTGCTAGAGATAGGCAGGTGTCGGATTCACCCCTCCACTTT.

The V and J genes are TRBV9 and TRBJ2-2, with 13 bases fitting TRBD2. CDR1 and CDR2 from the germline V gene are SGDLS and YYNGEE. CDR3 length: 18 residues. V lost 4 bases and J lost 3; bases outside the gene matches: 9. DNA for the CDR3: TGTGCCAGCAGCATTTCGGGACTAGCGGGGTGGGACACCGGGGAGCTGTTTTTT. Translating gives CASSISGLAGWDTGELFF.

The V call is TRBV6-5, the J call TRBJ1-2, with D hard to call. V lost 0 bases, J lost 0 bases, and 8 bases lay in between. Looked up from germline, CDR1 is MNHEY and CDR2 is SVGAGI. The length of the CDR3 is 15 residues. CDR3 amino acids: CASSYSSRSNYGYTF. The CDR3 region has the DNA TGTGCCAGCAGTTACTCGAGTCGGTCTAACTATGGCTACACCTTC.

This rearrangement joins TRBV10-3 to TRBJ2-1; 7 nucleotides match TRBD1. This CDR3 has 15 amino acids. The germline gives CDR1 ENHRY, CDR2 SYGVKD. The trim removed 4 bases at V and 3 bases at J, leaving 6 bases unmatched. CDR3 sequence (DNA): TGTGCCATCAGTGGCCGAGACAGGGTCTACAATGAGCAGTTCTTC. This codes for CAISGRDRVYNEQFF.

The V call is TRBV4-3, the J call TRBJ2-3, with D tentatively TRBD1 (5 bases). CDR3 length: 15 amino acids. Germline V CDR1 and CDR2: LGHNA, YSLEER. V lost 0 bases to trimming and J lost 3 bases, with 10 bases between them. CDR3 nucleotide sequence: TGCGCCAGCAGCCAAGAACAGGATGAAACAGATACGCAGTATTTT. It specifies CASSQEQDETDTQYF.

This clonotype was found many times. The rearrangement joins TRBV12-3 or TRBV12-4 to TRBJ2-7; D is possibly TRBD1 (5 bases). The ends were cut back, 5 bases at V and 5 bases at J, with 13 bases in the middle. The CDR3 contains 13 residues. The CDR3 loop reads CASSNGRGNEQYF. CDR3 sequence (DNA): TGTGCCAGCAGTAACGGAAGGGGTAACGAGCAGTACTTC.

This clonotype was seen a few times. The chain uses TRBV4-3 and TRBJ1-6; D is ambiguous. Germline V gene data show CDR1 as LGHNA and CDR2 as YSLEER. Trimming left V 0 bases short and J 4 bases short, with 13 bases between. This CDR3 has 17 residues. The CDR3: CASSQDRTEIYNSPLHF. CDR3 sequence (DNA): TGCGCCAGCAGCCAAGATCGAACAGAAATATATAATTCACCCCTCCACTTT.

This chain's CDR3 is CSAPKGTGYEGTEAFF. The DNA of the CDR3 is TGCAGTGCTCCCAAAGGGACAGGGTATGAGGGCACTGAAGCTTTCTTT. The chain couples TRBV20-1 to TRBJ1-1; 9 bases line up with TRBD1. The CDR3 has 16 residues. Germline lookup yields CDR1 DFQATT and CDR2 SNEGSKA (reference sequence). V was clipped by 5 bases and J by 4 bases; unmatched bases: 14.

The sample holds a few counts of this clonotype. DNA for the CDR3: TGTGCCACCAGCAGAGAAGTTAAAAGGGACAGGGTGTTAGGTGAGCAGTTCTTC. It translates to CATSREVKRDRVLGEQFF. The J gene is TRBJ2-1, the V gene TRBV15; 9 bases agree with TRBD1. Germline V gene data show CDR1 as LNHNV and CDR2 as YYDKDF (reference sequence). Losses at the gene ends were 0 bases for V and 9 bases for J; bases not matched to a gene: 15. The CDR3 has 18 residues.

This chain links TRBV6-2 or TRBV6-3 with TRBJ2-7, with TRBD2 matching 7 bases. The CDR3 is made up of 16 amino acids. Looked up from germline, CDR1 is MNHEY and CDR2 is SVGEGT. V shed 0 bases, J shed 0 bases, and the junction held 5 bases outside the gene matches. The CDR3, as DNA: TGTGCCAGCAGTTACTCGAGGCGGGGGTACTCCTACGAGCAGTACTTC. The encoded protein is CASSYSRRGYSYEQYF.

There are a few counts of this clonotype. The CDR3 loop reads CSVEKRSFPSTDTQYF. The CDR3 coding sequence is TGCAGCGTTGAAAAGCGGTCCTTTCCTAGCACAGATACGCAGTATTTT. This chain joins TRBV29-1 and TRBJ2-3; the D gene is possibly TRBD2 (5 bases). This CDR3 spans 16 amino acids. CDR1 and CDR2 (germline): SQVTM, ANQGSEA. V was shortened by 2 bases and J by 0 bases, with 15 bases between the two germline ends.

The V call is TRBV6-1, the J call TRBJ1-1, with unresolved D. Trimming took off 6 bases at V and 8 bases at J, with 19 bases between the two ends. The CDR3 contains 14 residues. Germline CDR1 reads MNHNS; CDR2 reads SASEGT. In DNA, the CDR3 is TGTGCCAGCAGGCGGGCACTCCGGGGTAACGAAGCTTTCTTT. Amino acids: CASRRALRGNEAFF.

This clonotype was seen a handful of times. The gene calls are TRBV10-3 and TRBJ2-3; D is possibly TRBD2 (6 bases). Trimming stripped 2 bases from V and 4 bases from J, with 10 bases between. Germline CDR1 and CDR2: ENHRY and SYGVKD. The CDR3 has 14 residues. CDR3 coding DNA: TGTGCCATCAGTGAGATGGAGGGTGCAGATACGCAGTATTTT. Protein: CAISEMEGADTQYF.

Only a few counts were recorded for this clonotype. This chain links TRBV12-3 or TRBV12-4 with TRBJ1-5; D is possibly TRBD1 (6 bases). CDR3 length: 15 residues. Trimming shortened V by 6 bases and J by 7 bases, and 19 bases separated the two germline ends. Here the CDR3 reads CASSPGRGGGQPQHF. Here the CDR3 DNA reads TGTGCCAGCAGCCCGGGTCGGGGGGGCGGCCAGCCCCAGCATTTT.

This clonotype was recorded a few times. The J gene is TRBJ2-5, the V gene TRBV11-2; the match to TRBD1 covers 12 bases. The CDR3 has 18 residues. The junction had 15 bases not matched to a gene; V was cut back by 5 bases and J by 5 bases. Per the germline V gene, CDR1 is SGHAT and CDR2 is FQNNGV. The chain's CDR3 is CASSTPGQGAVRGETQYF. CDR3 nucleotides: TGTGCCAGCAGCACGCCGGGACAGGGGGCAGTTCGGGGTGAGACCCAGTACTTC.

This clonotype was seen more than once but under ten times. The V call is TRBV7-9, the J call TRBJ2-1, with TRBD2 matching over 8 bases. Germline lookup yields CDR1 SEHNR and CDR2 FQNEAQ (reference sequence). This CDR3 has 16 amino acids. The ends lost 4 bases at V and 9 bases at J; junction bases unmatched: 14. CDR3 sequence (DNA): TGTGCCAGCAGCTCCGGGACTAGTGTTTGGGGCGGTGAGCAGTTCTTC. Translation gives CASSSGTSVWGGEQFF.

This clonotype was picked up a small number of times. The rearrangement links TRBV20-1 to TRBJ1-5, with 12 nucleotides matching TRBD1. With V trimmed by 3 bases and J by 2 bases, 2 bases remained unmatched. CDR3 length equals 15 residues. Germline V gene sequence: CDR1 DFQATT, CDR2 SNEGSKA (reference sequence). CDR3 sequence reads: CSARGQGAGNQPQHF. CDR3 coding DNA: TGCAGTGCTAGGGGACAGGGGGCGGGCAATCAGCCCCAGCATTTT.

The CDR3 DNA reads TGCGCCAGCAGCCAAGCATCTGGGCGGGGGGGCAGACTAGATACGCAGTATTTT. It yields the protein CASSQASGRGGRLDTQYF. The rearrangement joins TRBV4-1 to TRBJ2-3; 9 bases are shared with TRBD2. After removal of 1 base from V and 5 bases from J, the junction contained 13 bases not matched to a gene. CDR3 length equals 18 residues. The V gene's germline CDR1 is MGHRA and CDR2 YSYEKL.

This clonotype was counted between two and nine times. CDR3 loop: CATYSRRDGYTF. The CDR3 DNA is TGTGCCACTTACAGCCGGAGGGATGGCTACACCTTC. The V gene is TRBV24-1, the J gene TRBJ1-2; D is unresolved. The CDR3 runs to 12 residues. Trimming pared 10 bases from V and 6 bases from J, leaving 14 bases between. The V gene's germline CDR1 is KGHDR and CDR2 SFDVKD.

The chain recombines TRBV7-2 with TRBJ2-1; D is uncertain. Trimming cost V 2 bases and J 5 bases, with 16 bases left between them. From germline, CDR1 is SGHTA and CDR2 FQGNSA. This CDR3 spans 16 amino acids. The CDR3 reads CASSLMSTVGNNEQFF. CDR3 nucleotide sequence: TGTGCCAGCAGCTTAATGTCGACGGTAGGAAACAATGAGCAGTTCTTC.

The rearrangement links TRBV21-1 to TRBJ2-7; the table's D call TRBD1 went unverified against the DNA. TRBV21-1 is a pseudogene locus. CDR3 length equals 15 residues. CDR3 sequence (DNA): TGTGCCAGCAGCAAAGGCTGGGACAGGGGGAACGAGCAGTACTTC. Protein sequence: CASSKGWDRGNEQYF.

The chain is built from TRBV20-1 and TRBJ1-1; D possibly corresponds to TRBD1 (6 bases). V lost 0 bases to trimming and J lost 5 bases, with 13 bases between them. The germline V gene encodes CDR1 DFQATT and CDR2 SNEGSKA (reference sequence). The CDR3 length is 14 residues. The CDR3: CSAREGGGVTEAFF. CDR3 sequence (DNA): TGCAGTGCTAGAGAGGGGGGGGGCGTTACTGAAGCTTTCTTT.

This sequence joins TRBV10-3 and TRBJ2-3; 10 bases are a match to TRBD2. Trimming took 3 bases from V and 6 from J; bases not matched to a gene: 6. This CDR3 comprises 15 residues. Germline V lookup: CDR1 ENHRY, CDR2 SYGVKD. The CDR3 DNA is TGTGCCATCAGTGAATCCAGCGGGGGGGCGGATACGCAGTATTTT. It codes for CAISESSGGADTQYF.